Described below is a single T cell receptor beta chain sequence and its context. Its target is not known. The entry originates in a study of vaccination effects on CD4 cells after COVID-19. At the level of the study: Post-vaccine draws lagged the second dose by a median of 72 days.

It was after approximately 11 days of culture that CD4+ T cells were isolated. All study participants received two doses of BNT162b2 or mRNA-1273 vaccine. In the cultures, half the medium was exchanged for IL-2 medium on days 3 and 7. Looked up from germline, CDR1 is MRHNA and CDR2 is SNTAGT. Trimming removed 2 bases at V and 8 bases at J, with 18 bases between. This CDR3 has 15 amino acids. Whole-study results and caveats: Clones arising from infection and from vaccination showed marked clonal contraction late after vaccination.

Only in-frame clones appear in the TCRdb table, and some are missing; sequencing was by immunoSEQ multiplex PCR. This sample has tens of thousands of clones, with around 73% found just once. The sample in question was CD4+ T cells from PBMCs cultured without peptide, obtained after COVID-19 vaccination. The chain couples TRBV6-4 to TRBJ1-2, with D perhaps TRBD1 (5 bases). The source of this sequence is a human donor who received a COVID-19 vaccine. In nucleotides, the CDR3 is TGTGCCAGCAGTGACCACGGGACTTCACCCGGGGGCTACACCTTC. Protein sequence: CASSDHGTSPGGYTF.